The T cell receptor (beta chain) described here comes from a study of T cell changes during pregnancy in multiple sclerosis. Trimming took 3 bases from V and 6 from J; bases not matched to a gene: 7. CDR1 and CDR2 from the germline V gene are MNHEY and SMNVEV (reference sequence). CDR3 length: 16 amino acids. Using immunoSEQ multiplex PCR, the repertoire was profiled, and TCRdb retains in-frame clones only, with some absent. The table lists around 34,000 clones, just over 90% of them singletons, with roughly 10% in the top ten. This TCR was recovered from a female donor with multiple sclerosis, enrolled in a pregnancy study. The specimen comprised CD8+ T cells from peripheral blood mononuclear cells, sampled before pregnancy. The V gene is TRBV27, the J gene TRBJ1-4; 10 nucleotides agree with TRBD1. The CDR3 sequence: CASSFGWTGGYEKLFF. The CDR3 bases are TGTGCCAGCAGTTTCGGCTGGACAGGGGGTTATGAAAAACTGTTTTTT. Drawing the rest from reference TRBV27 and TRBJ1-4, the complete variable domain is EAQVTQNPRYLITVTGKKLTVTCSQNMNHEYMSWYRQDPGLGLRQIYYSMNVEVTDKGDVPEGYKVSRKEKRNFPLILESPSPNQTSLYFCASSFGWTGGYEKLFFGSGTQLSVL.